This T cell receptor (beta chain) was recovered during a study of blood T cell repertoires in COVID-19. Study overall: The samples span acute and convalescent COVID-19 from the United States, Italy and Spain.

As processed by the authors: By means of reference gene primer amplification, nucleated cell counts were estimated. Profiled with immunoSEQ multiplex PCR; TCRdb holds only in-frame clones, not every one. That table is the source of V, J and clone size, and D and trimming were worked out from the DNA. The sample yields 250,000 to 300,000 clones, about 88% seen once. This clone was observed a few times. Germline CDR1 reads SGHRS; CDR2 reads YFSETQ. V was pared by 4 bases and J by 3 bases, with 7 bases of the junction left unmatched. The CDR3 loop spans 15 amino acids. Seattle cases were enrolled at active infection and followed longitudinally.

The clonotype originates from a woman aged 60-70 years with COVID-19, enrolled during active disease. The rearrangement joins TRBV5-1 to TRBJ2-7; 10 nucleotides align to TRBD1. Sequencing was carried out using peripheral blood. The CDR3 region is CASSRGQGSLYEQYF. As DNA, the CDR3 is TGCGCCAGCAGCAGGGGACAGGGGTCCCTCTACGAGCAGTACTTC.